The 16 T cell receptor beta chains reported below all come from one sample, sequenced in a study of T cells in Graves' hyperthyroidism and ophthalmopathy (dated 2019 in TCRdb). The protocol used for the library was multiplex PCR. Instrument on record: Illumina HiSeq 2000. Amplification of TCR beta CDR3 regions was carried out from RNA transcripts. A first-round RT-PCR of the TCR CDR3 used the HTBI primer set with the Qiagen OneStep RT-PCR kit. TCRdb's own reprocessing of the public reads used fastp at Q25 and MiXCR and kept productive beta chains. Rows with a matching CDR3 protein are joined into one entry that keeps the most common DNA and genes. For this sample the table gives 400,000 or so distinct CDR3 sequences, of which around 15% were detected only once. 15% to 20% of the sample is in the top ten clones. Source material: blood. The receptors derive from a woman between 55 and 75 years old with Graves' ophthalmopathy.

This clonotype was observed at least ten times. The CDR3 protein is CAWRPGPGPYEQYF. CDR3 nucleotides: TGTGCCTGGAGGCCGGGTCCGGGTCCCTACGAGCAGTACTTC. This sequence joins TRBV30 and TRBJ2-7; D unclear. The CDR3 is made up of 14 amino acids. The germline V gene encodes CDR1 GTSNPN and CDR2 SVGIG (reference sequence). Trimming cost V 3 bases and J 2 bases, with 14 bases left between them.

This clonotype has a count of ten or more. The V call is TRBV28, the J call TRBJ2-1, with TRBD2 as a possible D gene (6 bases). The germline V and J ends were trimmed by 6 bases and 5 bases, with 14 bases remaining between them. Germline V gene sequence: CDR1 MDHEN, CDR2 SYDVKM. This CDR3 is built from 14 residues. The CDR3 sequence: CASRQPGLNNEQFF. The CDR3 region has the DNA TGTGCCAGCAGACAACCGGGACTTAACAATGAGCAGTTCTTC.

The sample holds many counts of this clonotype. The chain joins TRBV5-1 to TRBJ2-3; D is perhaps TRBD1 or TRBD2 (5 bases each). CDR3 length: 14 residues. Trimming removed 4 bases at V and 2 bases at J, with 11 bases between. Germline V gene sequence: CDR1 SGHRS, CDR2 YFSETQ. In DNA form, the CDR3 reads TGCGCCAGCAGCGGGGGTTCAGTCACAGATACGCAGTATTTT. It encodes CASSGGSVTDTQYF.

In this sample, this clonotype turned up many times. The genes are TRBV20-1 and TRBJ2-5, with TRBD2 matching 9 bases. Losses at the gene ends were 5 bases for V and 5 bases for J; bases not matched to a gene: 6. There are 13 residues in the CDR3. The germline V gene has CDR1 DFQATT and CDR2 SNEGSKA (reference sequence). The CDR3 here is CSAPERGVETQYF. In DNA, the CDR3 is TGCAGTGCTCCGGAGCGGGGGGTGGAGACCCAGTACTTC.

This clonotype was counted ten times or more. The chain is built from TRBV12-3 or TRBV12-4 and TRBJ2-5; perhaps TRBD1 as D (6 bases). The CDR3 runs to 15 residues. V lost 5 bases and J lost 6, with 19 bases in between. The CDR3 sequence: CASSLDRHPGKTQYF. The CDR3 DNA is TGTGCCAGCAGTCTCGACAGGCACCCGGGGAAGACCCAGTACTTC.

The chain combines TRBV19 with TRBJ1-4; D remains unclear. V was trimmed by 0 bases and J by 7 bases, leaving 15 bases between them. There are 16 residues in the CDR3. The germline V gene has CDR1 LNHDA and CDR2 SQIVND (reference sequence). DNA of the CDR3: TGTGCCAGTAGTATAGATCTCGCCGGGGTCAGTGAAAAACTGTTTTTT. Its translation is CASSIDLAGVSEKLFF.

The chain recombines TRBV11-2 with TRBJ2-6, with 8 positions matching TRBD2. The CDR3 runs to 18 residues. Trimming took 5 bases from V and 0 from J; bases not matched to a gene: 9. Germline CDR1 reads SGHAT; CDR2 reads FQNNGV. Here the CDR3 reads CASSRVAGGPSGANVLTF. The DNA of the CDR3 is TGTGCCAGCAGCCGAGTCGCGGGGGGACCCTCTGGGGCCAACGTCCTGACTTTC.

This clonotype was seen ten or more times. J is TRBJ2-7 and V is TRBV2; TRBD1 aligns across 7 bases. J was trimmed by 4 bases and V by 0 bases; bases with no gene match: 6. The CDR3 has 15 residues. Germline loops: CDR1 SNHLY, CDR2 FYNNEI. CDR3 sequence reads: CASSEALGQRYEQYF. DNA of the CDR3: TGTGCCAGCAGTGAAGCGCTGGGACAGAGGTACGAGCAGTACTTC. Variable domain in full (rest from reference TRBV2 and TRBJ2-7): EPEVTQTPSHQVTQMGQEVILRCVPISNHLYFYWYRQILGQKVEFLVSFYNNEISEKSEIFDDQFSVERPDGSNFTLKIRSTKLEDSAMYFCASSEALGQRYEQYFGPGTRLTVT.

In this sample, this clonotype turned up many times. This sequence joins TRBV28 and TRBJ1-4, with TRBD1 identical over 10 bases. The trim removed 4 bases at V and 8 bases at J, leaving 7 bases unmatched. This CDR3 has 15 amino acids. Germline V gene data show CDR1 as MDHEN and CDR2 as SYDVKM. Here the CDR3 reads CASSSLTGGEEKLFF. CDR3 nucleotides: TGTGCCAGCAGTTCACTGACAGGGGGCGAGGAAAAACTGTTTTTT.

In its sample, this clonotype was seen many times. The V call is TRBV15, the J call TRBJ2-7; 7 positions agree with TRBD1. The CDR3 runs to 18 residues. Germline CDR1 is LNHNV and CDR2 is YYDKDF (reference sequence). V dropped 1 base and J dropped 2; count of bases not matched to a gene: 14. The CDR3 is CATSRAQQGLRSPYEQYF. CDR3 nucleotides: TGTGCCACCAGCAGAGCTCAACAGGGGCTCCGTTCCCCCTACGAGCAGTACTTC.

J is TRBJ1-6 and V is TRBV2; D gene ambiguous. This CDR3 contains 14 residues. The germline V gene encodes CDR1 SNHLY and CDR2 FYNNEI. V was pared by 3 bases and J by 4 bases, with 7 bases between. The CDR3 bases are TGTGCCAGCAGTGACGAAGTATATAATTCACCCCTCCACTTT. Encoded protein: CASSDEVYNSPLHF.

This clonotype was detected many times. The gene calls are TRBV3-1 and TRBJ2-5; 7 nucleotides line up with TRBD1. Germline assignment: CDR1 LGHDT and CDR2 YNNKEL (reference sequence). The CDR3 covers 14 residues. V lost 2 bases, J lost 5 bases, and 5 bases stayed unmatched. The CDR3 protein is CASSQRGRRETQYF. The CDR3 DNA reads as TGTGCCAGCAGCCAAAGGGGGCGTAGGGAGACCCAGTACTTC.

This clonotype was detected only a few times. This chain links TRBV18 with TRBJ2-7; TRBD1 agrees at 9 bases. Trimming at V came to 8 bases and at J to 6 bases, leaving 17 bases not matched to a gene. Germline CDR1 and CDR2: KGHSH and LQKENI. This CDR3 comprises 16 residues. The CDR3: CASRRGQGQGSREQYF. Written as DNA, the CDR3 is TGTGCCAGCCGTCGCGGACAGGGACAGGGTTCTCGCGAGCAGTACTTC.

This clonotype was detected only a few times. The chain carries TRBV5-1 and TRBJ1-1, with 8 bases identical to TRBD1. The junction had 1 base not matched to a gene; V was cut back by 3 bases and J by 0 bases. Germline CDR1 SGHRS, CDR2 YFSETQ. There are 14 residues in the CDR3. For the CDR3, the DNA is TGCGCCAGCAGCTGGGACAGGTTGAACACTGAAGCTTTCTTT. Translated: CASSWDRLNTEAFF. Supplemented by reference TRBV5-1 and TRBJ1-1, the full variable domain reads KAGVTQTPRYLIKTRGQQVTLSCSPISGHRSVSWYQQTPGQGLQFLFEYFSETQRNKGNFPGRFSGRQFSNSRSEMNVSTLELGDSALYLCASSWDRLNTEAFFGQGTRLTVV.

This clonotype appeared many times. This chain links TRBV11-1 with TRBJ2-5, with D possibly matching TRBD2 (6 bases). V lost 1 base and J lost 6, with 30 bases in between. CDR3 length: 20 residues. Germline-derived CDR1 and CDR2 are SGHAT and FQDESV (reference sequence). CDR3 nucleotide sequence: TGTGCCAGCAGCTTAGACGGGCGCCCAACGGGACTCTCGAGTGAGAAGACCCAGTACTTC. Its translation is CASSLDGRPTGLSSEKTQYF.

The table lists this clonotype with many counts. This sequence joins TRBV7-9 and TRBJ1-1; D not certain. The CDR3 is 14 residues long. The V gene's germline CDR1 is SEHNR and CDR2 FQNEAQ (reference sequence). V gave up 5 bases and J gave up 4 bases, with 14 bases separating them. The CDR3 loop is CASSPSGEGTEAFF. CDR3 nucleotide sequence: TGTGCCAGCAGCCCCTCGGGCGAAGGCACTGAAGCTTTCTTT. Supplemented by reference TRBV7-9 and TRBJ1-1, the full variable domain reads DTGVSQNPRHKITKRGQNVTFRCDPISEHNRLYWYRQTLGQGPEFLTYFQNEAQLEKSRLLSDRFSAERPKGSFSTLEIQRTEQGDSAMYLCASSPSGEGTEAFFGQGTRLTVV.